This record concerns one TCR beta chain sequence. CDR1 and CDR2 from the germline V gene are SGHNT and YYREEE (reference sequence). Trimming left V 0 bases short and J 2 bases short, with 9 bases between. This CDR3 is 14 amino acids long. This sample is part of a study of cytomegalovirus exposure and HLA in healthy donors. Use of 60 Vbeta and 13 Jbeta primers characterized the PCR. The data were produced by immunoSEQ multiplex PCR, yet TCRdb's version contains in-frame clones alone and is incomplete. The data show about 140,000 clones, 60% to 80% seen once. The sequence was collected from a male donor in good health and CMV-seronegative. Input material: PBMCs. The chain employs TRBV5-4 and TRBJ2-7; perhaps TRBD1 as D (5 bases). The chain's CDR3 is CASSLGGRAYEQYF. As DNA, the CDR3 is TGTGCCAGCAGCTTGGGGGGCAGGGCCTACGAGCAGTACTTC.